This TCR beta chain was obtained from a study of post-analysis software for immune sequencing data. Turning to the study itself: The patients showed relapsing-remitting, secondary progressive and progressive-relapsing multiple sclerosis courses. Regarding the study as a whole: Compared with controls, patients had more of 4 to 6 TRBV segments, including TRBV5-6, TRBV5-1 and TRBV20-1. Those samples that were prepared in the same batch co-clustered strongly by F measure. The normalized Chao1 diversity of multiple sclerosis patients was significantly lower than that of controls.

The germline V gene has CDR1 DFQATT and CDR2 SNEGSKA (reference sequence). The CDR3 runs to 12 residues. The V end lost 6 bases, the J end lost 2 bases, and 10 bases lay between the germline ends. As for this clonotype: As yet, its antigen is unknown.

Unique-molecular-identifier-tagged TCR beta cDNA libraries were used. Between about 1 and 11 million T cells gave rise to hundreds of thousands of cDNA molecules. One entry per CDR3 protein results from TCRdb running MiXCR on the PCR reads. The sample contains around 700,000 distinct CDR3 sequences, 59% of which appear only once. The chain is built from TRBV20-1 and TRBJ2-5, with D uncertain. The sequenced sample was blood. This receptor was identified in a girl aged 2 to 9 with multiple sclerosis. In DNA, the CDR3 is TGCAGTGCCATGTCCCAACAAGAGACCCAGTACTTC. This gives the protein CSAMSQQETQYF.